This T cell receptor beta chain was captured in a study of T-cell reconstitution after alpha-beta-depleted transplantation in children. V was trimmed by 0 bases and J by 5 bases, leaving 6 bases between them. The CDR3 runs to 13 residues. Per the germline V gene, CDR1 is SGHRS and CDR2 is YFSETQ. Construction of the TCRbeta library involved unique molecular identifiers. In TCRdb, the PCR reads were re-called with MiXCR into one record per CDR3 protein. The sample shows a few hundred thousand distinct CDR3 sequences, over 20% of them seen only once. V usage is TRBV5-1 and J usage is TRBJ2-1; D call uncertain. The TCR originated in a boy under two years old with Wiskott-Aldrich syndrome, due to receive a stem cell transplant. This material consisted of PBMCs, taken before TCRalphabeta/CD19-depleted stem cell transplant. As DNA, the CDR3 is TGCGCCAGCAGCTTGGATGAAAACAATGAGCAGTTCTTC. Translating gives CASSLDENNEQFF.